The present TCR beta chain was sequenced within a study of human T cells and chemical hapten exposure. V lost 0 bases and J 2 bases, leaving 12 bases between the germline ends. There are 15 residues in the CDR3. The germline gives CDR1 SGDLS, CDR2 YYNGEE. Documented time point: patch test 3, about 24 weeks after DPC sensitization. Specified treatment: therapeutic diphenylcyclopropenone sensitization with weekly scalp DPC. TCRdb re-called the RACE reads with MiXCR, one entry per CDR3 protein. The table lists 85,000 to 100,000 distinct CDR3 sequences, roughly 27% of them singletons, with under 13% in the top ten.

V gene TRBV9 combines with J gene TRBJ2-7; D unresolved. This specimen consisted of whole blood, obtained in connection with sensitization to the hapten diphenylcyclopropenone (DPC). The TCR was taken from a man aged 35-49 years with alopecia areata. Some clones in this sample may be carry-over from other donors' samples. The CDR3 reads CASSVGTTGTYEQYF. The CDR3 DNA reads TGTGCCAGCAGCGTAGGCACTACTGGCACCTACGAGCAGTACTTC.